The TCR beta chain under discussion was sequenced for a study of metastatic and nonmetastatic thyroid tumors. Study-level information: The comparison covered peripheral blood and tumor or nodule tissue in malignant and benign thyroid patients.

Thyroid surgery had not been preceded by any treatment in any patient. Under the authors' procedure: The distant-metastasis classifier for papillary thyroid cancer was built from CDR3 differences across clinicopathological groups. Through MiXCR, TCRdb re-clonotyped the PCR reads. The V and J calls and clone size come from TCRdb's table, not from the authors' own analysis. This table holds around 50,000 clones, almost 30% found once. This clone was recorded a few times. The target antigen is unknown. General study results and limits: Significantly higher TCR beta diversity was reportedly seen in malignant thyroid tumors than benign nodules, in blood and tumor.

Germline CDR1 is MNHGY and CDR2 is SVAAGI. CDR3 size: 13 residues. V was cut by 3 bases and J by 5 bases, with 10 bases left in between. The J gene is TRBJ2-5, the V gene TRBV6-9, with D maybe TRBD1 (5 bases). The clonotype comes from a female donor with papillary thyroid cancer or a benign thyroid nodule (not recorded which). Some clones in this sample may be carry-over from other donors' samples. Input material: blood. For the CDR3, the DNA is TGTGCCAGCAGTTACGTGCCAGGGGAGACCCAGTACTTC. Translating gives CASSYVPGETQYF.